The 13 T cell receptor beta chains reported below all come from one sample, sequenced in a study of immune evolution from preneoplasia to lung adenocarcinoma. The protocol was immunoSEQ multiplex PCR, while the TCRdb copy is restricted to in-frame clones and leaves out a portion. This table has roughly 3,800 clones, 80% appearing once. The specimen was FFPE adjacent normal lung tissue. These receptors all come from a person aged 55-79 years with lung adenocarcinoma.

This clone has only a few counts. V is TRBV20-1 and J is TRBJ1-1; a weak D match, TRBD1 (5 bases). The CDR3 totals 11 residues. The germline V and J ends were trimmed by 6 bases and 8 bases, with 13 bases remaining between them. Germline lookup yields CDR1 DFQATT and CDR2 SNEGSKA (reference sequence). The CDR3 DNA reads TGCAGTGCCCCGAGTGGGACCGAAGCTTTCTTT. It codes for CSAPSGTEAFF.

The rearrangement joins TRBV19 to TRBJ2-3; 8 bases are a match to TRBD2. The CDR3 consists of 15 residues. Germline CDR1 reads LNHDA; CDR2 reads SQIVND (reference sequence). Trimming removed 1 base from V and 5 bases from J; junction bases left unmatched: 5. The DNA for the CDR3 is TGTGCCAGTAGTATAGCCGGGGGGGCAAGAGATACGCAGTATTTT. This sequence encodes CASSIAGGARDTQYF.

The rearrangement uses TRBV5-6 and TRBJ1-1, with 7 bases lining up with TRBD1. The CDR3 extends over 12 amino acids. With 2 bases clipped from V and 12 bases from J, the junction kept 7 bases outside the gene matches. Germline loops: CDR1 SGHDT, CDR2 YYEEEE. This CDR3 is CASSFPQGRSFF. The CDR3 nucleotides read TGTGCCAGCAGCTTCCCACAGGGGAGATCTTTCTTT. Variable domain in full (rest from reference TRBV5-6 and TRBJ1-1): DAGVTQSPTHLIKTRGQQVTLRCSPKSGHDTVSWYQQALGQGPQFIFQYYEEEERQRGNFPDRFSGHQFPNYSSELNVNALLLGDSALYLCASSFPQGRSFFGQGTRLTVV.

The table lists this clone with a few counts. The rearrangement links TRBV2 to TRBJ2-2; TRBD1 agrees at 8 bases. V was pared by 8 bases and J by 4 bases, with 6 bases of the junction left unmatched. Germline CDR1 and CDR2: SNHLY and FYNNEI. The CDR3 sequence is 14 residues long. The CDR3 DNA reads as TGTGCCAGCGCTCTACAGGGGGGCACCGGGGAGCTGTTTTTT. Protein product: CASALQGGTGELFF.

The chain employs TRBV2 and TRBJ1-2; D unresolved. This CDR3 contains 13 residues. V lost 3 bases and J 7 bases, leaving 12 bases between the germline ends. Germline CDR1 SNHLY, CDR2 FYNNEI. The CDR3 spells CASSEASLAGYTF. CDR3 bases: TGTGCCAGCAGTGAGGCGTCACTAGCTGGCTACACCTTC. The variable domain in full, with the rest retrieved from reference TRBV2 and TRBJ1-2, is EPEVTQTPSHQVTQMGQEVILRCVPISNHLYFYWYRQILGQKVEFLVSFYNNEISEKSEIFDDQFSVERPDGSNFTLKIRSTKLEDSAMYFCASSEASLAGYTFGSGTRLTVV.

The V and J genes are TRBV7-9 and TRBJ2-5; 13 positions agree with TRBD2. The CDR3 has 15 residues. In germline, CDR1 is SEHNR, CDR2 FQNEAQ (reference sequence). J lost 4 bases, V lost 6 bases, and 5 bases had no gene match. This CDR3 reads CASSRTSGSRETQYF. CDR3 bases: TGTGCCAGCAGTAGGACTAGCGGGAGTAGAGAGACCCAGTACTTC.

This chain uses TRBV6-1 with TRBJ1-2, with no clear D. Germline lookup yields CDR1 MNHNS and CDR2 SASEGT. This CDR3 spans 13 amino acids. V lost 7 bases to trimming and J lost 8 bases, with 17 bases between them. CDR3 DNA: TGTGCCAGCACCCACCTGACCGTCGGAGGCTACACCTTC. Its protein product is CASTHLTVGGYTF.

CDR3: CASIEGPWGNTEAFF. CDR3 nucleotide sequence: TGCGCCAGCATCGAGGGGCCCTGGGGGAACACTGAAGCTTTCTTT. The chain links TRBV5-1 to TRBJ1-1, with a tentative D call TRBD1 (5 bases). The ends were cut back, 6 bases at V and 1 base at J, with 16 bases in the middle. The CDR3 covers 15 residues. Germline CDR1 and CDR2: SGHRS and YFSETQ.

As DNA, the CDR3 is TGTGCCAGCAGTTACGGCCAGGGAGGGACCGGGGAGCTGTTTTTT. It specifies CASSYGQGGTGELFF. This sequence joins TRBV6-5 and TRBJ2-2; TRBD2 aligns across 7 bases. Trimming at V came to 2 bases and at J to 5 bases, leaving 5 bases not matched to a gene. The length of the CDR3 is 15 residues. Germline lookup yields CDR1 MNHEY and CDR2 SVGAGI.

The chain is built from TRBV5-1 and TRBJ2-3; TRBD1 matches at 8 bases. Per germline, CDR1 SGHRS and CDR2 YFSETQ. After removal of 2 bases from V and 0 bases from J, the junction contained 11 bases not matched to a gene. This CDR3 contains 18 residues. The CDR3 is CASSLQTGTGASTDTQYF. In DNA form, the CDR3 reads TGCGCCAGCAGCTTACAAACCGGGACAGGAGCCAGCACAGATACGCAGTATTTT.

The V call is TRBV28, the J call TRBJ2-7; the match to TRBD1 covers 7 bases. Germline CDR1 reads MDHEN; CDR2 reads SYDVKM. This CDR3 comprises 15 residues. Trimming took 5 bases from V and 5 from J; bases not matched to a gene: 12. For the CDR3, the DNA is TGTGCCAGCAGTATGGACAGGACGCTTGCTCACGAGCAGTACTTC. Its translation: CASSMDRTLAHEQYF.

The gene calls are TRBV9 and TRBJ2-2, with D uncertain. The CDR3 extends over 14 amino acids. Trimming removed 0 bases at V and 2 bases at J, with 5 bases between. Germline V gene lookup returns CDR1 SGDLS and CDR2 YYNGEE. CDR3 amino acids: CASSVGANTGELFF. The CDR3, as DNA: TGTGCCAGCAGCGTAGGGGCTAACACCGGGGAGCTGTTTTTT. Variable domain in full (rest from reference TRBV9 and TRBJ2-2): DSGVTQTPKHLITATGQRVTLRCSPRSGDLSVYWYQQSLDQGLQFLIQYYNGEERAKGNILERFSAQQFPDLHSELNLSSLELGDSALYFCASSVGANTGELFFGEGSRLTVL.

V usage is TRBV2 and J usage is TRBJ1-2, with D possibly TRBD1 on 5 matching bases. Germline V gene sequence: CDR1 SNHLY, CDR2 FYNNEI. The ends were cut back, 2 bases at V and 3 bases at J, with 13 bases in the middle. The CDR3 extends over 15 amino acids. The CDR3 DNA follows: TGTGCCAGCAGTGAATTGGGGGTCACGGACTATGGCTACACCTTC. Encoded protein: CASSELGVTDYGYTF.